This entry lists 27 T cell receptor beta chains sequenced from one sample in a study of T cells after yellow fever vaccination. One entry per CDR3 protein, called by TCRdb with MiXCR from the 5' RACE reads. The table shows some 390,000 distinct CDR3 sequences, with around 19% occurring only once. This sample comprised PBMCs, obtained before the yellow fever booster vaccination. The receptor set was obtained from a man aged 18 to 35 who received the YFV17D yellow fever vaccine.

J is TRBJ2-1 and V is TRBV20-1; 7 positions match TRBD1. Trimming at V came to 0 bases and at J to 8 bases, leaving 4 bases not matched to a gene. The V gene's germline CDR1 is DFQATT and CDR2 SNEGSKA (reference sequence). The CDR3 is 13 amino acids. This CDR3 reads CSARETTGDEQFF. CDR3 in DNA: TGCAGTGCTAGAGAAACCACAGGGGATGAGCAGTTCTTC.

The gene calls are TRBV7-9 and TRBJ2-2; D is undetermined. The CDR3 extends over 14 amino acids. The germline V gene has CDR1 SEHNR and CDR2 FQNEAQ (reference sequence). V was cut by 0 bases and J by 7 bases, with 9 bases left in between. The CDR3 region has the DNA TGTGCCAGCAGCTTAGCGCAGGTCGGCGGGGAGCTGTTTTTT. Its translation: CASSLAQVGGELFF.

The rearrangement joins TRBV5-5 to TRBJ2-3, with D perhaps TRBD2 (5 bases). The V and J ends lost 5 bases and 0 bases respectively, with 13 bases between them. The CDR3 is made up of 15 amino acids. Germline V lookup: CDR1 SGHKS, CDR2 YYEKEE (reference sequence). The CDR3 region is CASRHGRESTDTQYF. CDR3 coding DNA: TGTGCCAGCAGGCATGGTCGGGAAAGCACAGATACGCAGTATTTT.

The chain couples TRBV6-2 or TRBV6-3 to TRBJ2-1, with 8 bases matching TRBD1. CDR3 length: 17 amino acids. The V and J ends lost 5 bases and 7 bases, in that order; junction bases with no gene match: 16. Germline lookup yields CDR1 MNHEY and CDR2 SVGEGT. The CDR3 DNA sequence: TGTGCCAGCAGTCCGTTGGCAGGGGGCCCCACAGCGAATGAGCAGTTCTTC. As protein: CASSPLAGGPTANEQFF.

The table lists this clonotype with a few counts. The V call is TRBV11-2, the J call TRBJ2-7; perhaps TRBD2 as D (5 bases). V was trimmed by 5 bases and J by 5 bases, leaving 13 bases between them. The CDR3 has 13 amino acids. The germline V gene encodes CDR1 SGHAT and CDR2 FQNNGV. CDR3 nucleotide sequence: TGTGCCAGCAGCCCTCGGGGTCCGGACGAGCAGTACTTC. Protein: CASSPRGPDEQYF. Based on the CDR3 plus reference TRBV11-2 and TRBJ2-7, the full variable domain is EAGVAQSPRYKIIEKRQSVAFWCNPISGHATLYWYQQILGQGPKLLIQFQNNGVVDDSQLPKDRFSAERLKGVDSTLKIQPAKLEDSAVYLCASSPRGPDEQYFGPGTRLTVT.

V is TRBV27 and J is TRBJ1-1; TRBD1 is a possible D gene (6 bases). The CDR3 is 14 amino acids. V lost 5 bases, J lost 4 bases, and 14 bases lay in between. CDR1 is MNHEY and CDR2 is SMNVEV in the germline V gene (reference sequence). The CDR3 reads CASSRAGAGTEAFF. CDR3 nucleotide sequence: TGTGCCAGCAGTAGGGCAGGGGCGGGCACTGAAGCTTTCTTT.

This clonotype was counted ten times or more. This sequence joins TRBV4-3 and TRBJ1-5; D is unresolved. The V gene's germline CDR1 is LGHNA and CDR2 YSLEER. V lost 5 bases and J lost 7, with 15 bases in between. The CDR3 runs to 14 residues. In DNA form, the CDR3 reads TGCGCCAGCAGCTACCGGGAGGGTGGGCAGCCCCAGCATTTT. This codes for CASSYREGGQPQHF.

This clonotype turned up a few times. The genes are TRBV12-3 or TRBV12-4 and TRBJ2-7; 7 nucleotides agree with TRBD2. The CDR3 contains 14 residues. The trim removed 3 bases at V and 3 bases at J, leaving 5 bases unmatched. In nucleotides, the CDR3 is TGTGCCAGCAGTTTGTCAGGGAGGGTCTACGAGCAGTACTTC. This sequence encodes CASSLSGRVYEQYF.

The chain recombines TRBV7-2 with TRBJ2-5; D assignment may be TRBD1 or TRBD2 (6 bases each). The CDR3 has 16 residues. Deletions cut 1 base from V and 1 base from J, with 13 bases between. The germline V gene encodes CDR1 SGHTA and CDR2 FQGNSA. CDR3 DNA: TGTGCCAGCAGCTTAGGGGGGGCCAGGGGCCAAGAGACCCAGTACTTC. Protein product: CASSLGGARGQETQYF.

The chain is built from TRBV7-9 and TRBJ1-2, with a weak D call TRBD1 (6 bases). This CDR3 has 16 amino acids. In germline, CDR1 is SEHNR, CDR2 FQNEAQ (reference sequence). Trimming left V 4 bases short and J 4 bases short, with 19 bases between. CDR3 sequence reads: CASSSTTTGPFYGYTF. As DNA, the CDR3 is TGTGCCAGCAGCTCAACCACGACAGGTCCCTTCTATGGCTACACCTTC.

This clonotype was observed a few times. This rearrangement joins TRBV7-3 to TRBJ2-2; D uncertain. The CDR3 spans 14 residues. V was shortened by 0 bases and J by 6 bases, with 8 bases between the two germline ends. Germline V gene lookup returns CDR1 SGHTA and CDR2 FQGTGA. The CDR3 loop reads CASSLTFRAGELFF. The CDR3 nucleotides read TGTGCCAGCAGCTTAACGTTCCGGGCCGGGGAGCTGTTTTTT.

This clonotype was observed a handful of times. The chain employs TRBV5-1 and TRBJ1-1, with TRBD1 matching 8 bases. The CDR3 runs to 14 residues. Germline V CDR1 and CDR2: SGHRS, YFSETQ. The trim removed 4 bases at V and 5 bases at J, leaving 7 bases unmatched. The CDR3 nucleotides are TGCGCCAGCAGCAGGTCGACAGGGGTAACTGAAGCTTTCTTT. Protein product: CASSRSTGVTEAFF.

This clonotype was found a few times. The chain is built from TRBV4-3 and TRBJ1-2; 12 positions match TRBD1. After removal of 0 bases from V and 7 bases from J, the junction contained 6 bases not matched to a gene. The CDR3 runs 16 residues. Germline V gene data show CDR1 as LGHNA and CDR2 as YSLEER. The CDR3 reads CASSQDWGTGGFGYTF. In DNA, the CDR3 is TGCGCCAGCAGCCAAGATTGGGGGACAGGGGGCTTTGGCTACACCTTC.

This clonotype was found a few times. The genes are TRBV7-6 and TRBJ2-3, with TRBD2 as a possible D gene (5 bases). CDR3 length: 14 amino acids. With 4 bases removed from V and 4 bases from J, the gap between germline ends came to 12 bases. Germline V CDR1 and CDR2: SGHVS, FNYEAQ. CDR3 amino acids: CASSSTGLADTQYF. The CDR3 DNA is TGTGCCAGCAGCTCGACTGGACTGGCAGATACGCAGTATTTT.

The rearrangement links TRBV6-4 to TRBJ2-1; TRBD2 is a possible D gene (7 bases). V gave up 6 bases and J gave up 2 bases, with 20 bases separating them. Germline V gives CDR1 MRHNA, CDR2 SNTAGT. The CDR3 covers 17 residues. CDR3 in DNA: TGTGCCAGCAGCATTACTCCTCGGGGGGCCCCCTACAATGAGCAGTTCTTC. This encodes CASSITPRGAPYNEQFF.

V and J are TRBV20-1 and TRBJ2-7; D possibly uses TRBD1 or TRBD2 (5 bases each). CDR1 and CDR2 from the germline V gene are DFQATT and SNEGSKA (reference sequence). The V gene lost 5 bases and the J gene lost 9 bases, with 14 bases spanning the gap. CDR3 size: 11 residues. The CDR3 bases are TGCAGTGCTCGGGGTCCAAGGGGGCAGTACTTC. Protein product: CSARGPRGQYF.

This clonotype was detected a few times. V is TRBV9 and J is TRBJ1-1; D is uncertain. V was cut by 0 bases and J by 4 bases, with 10 bases left in between. This CDR3 region has 14 residues. Germline V gives CDR1 SGDLS, CDR2 YYNGEE. The CDR3 loop reads CASSVDSVGTEAFF. CDR3 DNA: TGTGCCAGCAGCGTAGATTCCGTGGGCACTGAAGCTTTCTTT. The complete variable domain, with remaining parts taken from reference TRBV9 and TRBJ1-1, reads DSGVTQTPKHLITATGQRVTLRCSPRSGDLSVYWYQQSLDQGLQFLIQYYNGEERAKGNILERFSAQQFPDLHSELNLSSLELGDSALYFCASSVDSVGTEAFFGQGTRLTVV.

This clonotype was counted only a few times. CDR3 DNA sequence: TGTGCCAGCAGTGGACAAACCTACGAGCAGTACGTC. This translates into CASSGQTYEQYV. The chain links TRBV6-2 or TRBV6-3 to TRBJ2-7, with D possibly being TRBD1 (5 bases). The CDR3 loop spans 12 amino acids. The V and J ends lost 5 bases and 2 bases respectively, with 7 bases between them. The germline CDR1 and CDR2 sequences are MNHEY and SVGEGT.

The rearrangement uses TRBV12-3 or TRBV12-4 and TRBJ1-2; TRBD1 agrees at 9 bases. V gave up 3 bases and J gave up 10 bases; unmatched junction bases: 9. The CDR3 contains 14 residues. CDR3 in DNA: TGTGCCAGCAGTTTCTCCGGGACAGGGAGATCCTACACCTTC. Encoded protein: CASSFSGTGRSYTF.

Only a few counts were recorded for this clonotype. The CDR3, as DNA: TGCGCCAGCACGAAGGGGGAAAGCACAGATACGCAGTATTTT. Translating it yields CASTKGESTDTQYF. The V and J genes are TRBV5-1 and TRBJ2-3; TRBD1 is a possible D gene (6 bases). Deletions cut 6 bases from V and 0 bases from J, with 11 bases between. CDR3 length: 14 residues. Germline-derived CDR1 and CDR2 are SGHRS and YFSETQ.

The chain is built from TRBV7-9 and TRBJ2-3, with 7 bases that match TRBD2. The V gene's germline CDR1 is SEHNR and CDR2 FQNEAQ (reference sequence). The CDR3 runs to 15 residues. V gave up 5 bases and J gave up 1 base; unmatched junction bases: 6. For the CDR3, the DNA is TGTGCCAGCAGCATCGGGGGGTCGGGCACAGATACGCAGTATTTT. Translation: CASSIGGSGTDTQYF.

The chain is built from TRBV7-6 and TRBJ2-5, with 7 nucleotides matching TRBD1. The CDR3 runs to 14 residues. Germline assignment: CDR1 SGHVS and CDR2 FNYEAQ. V lost 5 bases and J lost 5; bases outside the gene matches: 8. CDR3 bases: TGTGCCAGCAGCCCTGGACAGGACATGGAGACCCAGTACTTC. This gives the protein CASSPGQDMETQYF.

The chain combines TRBV4-1 with TRBJ2-6; possible D gene TRBD1, 5 bases. Trimming pared 2 bases from V and 2 bases from J, leaving 7 bases between. The germline gives CDR1 MGHRA, CDR2 YSYEKL. This CDR3 region has 15 residues. This CDR3 reads CASSQLQAGANVLTF. CDR3 nucleotides: TGCGCCAGCAGCCAACTACAGGCTGGGGCCAACGTCCTGACTTTC.

This clonotype was counted many times. Written as DNA, the CDR3 is TGTGCGAGCGGGAACGGCGGGGCAGAGACCCAGTACTTC. It translates to CASGNGGAETQYF. The rearrangement joins TRBV7-6 to TRBJ2-5; TRBD2 matches at 7 bases. The CDR3 consists of 13 residues. CDR1 and CDR2 from the germline V gene are SGHVS and FNYEAQ. Variable domain in full (rest from reference TRBV7-6 and TRBJ2-5): GAGVSQSPRYKVTKRGQDVALRCDPISGHVSLYWYRQALGQGPEFLTYFNYEAQQDKSGLPNDRFSAERPEGSISTLTIQRTEQRDSAMYRCASGNGGAETQYFGPGTRLLVL.

This clonotype was found a few times. The chain uses TRBV4-1 and TRBJ2-1; TRBD2 matches at 8 bases. The CDR3 length is 17 residues. The germline gives CDR1 MGHRA, CDR2 YSYEKL. J lost 8 bases, V lost 3 bases, and 15 bases had no gene match. CDR3 amino acids: CASSHPIRRGGLHEQFF. CDR3 nucleotide sequence: TGCGCCAGCAGCCACCCCATACGTCGGGGGGGCCTGCATGAGCAGTTCTTC.

V usage is TRBV10-3 and J usage is TRBJ1-2, with D unresolved. The ends were cut back, 4 bases at V and 8 bases at J, with 8 bases in the middle. Germline assignment: CDR1 ENHRY and CDR2 SYGVKD. The CDR3 spans 11 residues. In nucleotides, the CDR3 is TGTGCCATCAGTGTAGACTGGGGCTACACCTTC. Translating gives CAISVDWGYTF.

V gene TRBV3-1 combines with J gene TRBJ2-3, with TRBD2 matching over 8 bases. The CDR3 is 16 amino acids. With 2 bases clipped from V and 4 bases from J, the junction kept 8 bases outside the gene matches. The germline gives CDR1 LGHDT, CDR2 YNNKEL (reference sequence). Here the CDR3 reads CASSQNGGAYADTQYF. DNA of the CDR3: TGTGCCAGCAGCCAAAACGGGGGGGCCTATGCAGATACGCAGTATTTT.